One sample yielded the 27 T cell receptor beta chains listed below, sequenced in a study of blood T cell repertoires in COVID-19. Repertoires were generated with immunoSEQ multiplex PCR, while TCRdb's copy carries only in-frame clones and drops some. The sample has almost 300,000 clones, approximately 86% seen once. Sequenced: peripheral blood. These receptors all stem from a man in his 70s with acute or convalescent COVID-19.

This sequence joins TRBV5-6 and TRBJ2-3, with TRBD1 as a possible D gene (6 bases). The CDR3 has 15 residues. V was shortened by 3 bases and J by 0 bases, with 11 bases between the two germline ends. Germline V gene sequence: CDR1 SGHDT, CDR2 YYEEEE. The CDR3 is CASSYWTASTDTQYF. Here the CDR3 DNA reads TGTGCCAGCAGCTACTGGACAGCTAGCACAGATACGCAGTATTTT.

V is TRBV3-1 (or the pseudogene TRBV3-2) and J is TRBJ2-1; D gene ambiguous. Trimming removed 2 bases at V and 14 bases at J, with 13 bases between. Germline CDR1 LGHDT, CDR2 YNNKEL (reference sequence). The CDR3 loop spans 12 amino acids. For the CDR3, the DNA is TGTGCCAGCAGCCAATCCACGACGGCGGAGTTCTTC. It codes for CASSQSTTAEFF.

CDR3 amino acids: CASSLGQFQDGYTF. Here the CDR3 DNA reads TGCGCCAGCAGCTTGGGGCAGTTTCAGGATGGCTACACCTTC. The chain uses TRBV5-1 and TRBJ1-2, with no clear D. Trimming cost V 0 bases and J 6 bases, with 12 bases left between them. Germline V gene sequence: CDR1 SGHRS, CDR2 YFSETQ. The CDR3 extends over 14 amino acids.

CDR3 DNA: TGTGCCAGCAGCCATAGCGGGACTCTCACAGATACGCAGTATTTT. Residues: CASSHSGTLTDTQYF. The chain employs TRBV3-1 (or the pseudogene TRBV3-2) and TRBJ2-3; TRBD2 matches at 8 bases. V was clipped by 3 bases and J by 2 bases; unmatched bases: 4. The germline CDR1 and CDR2 sequences are LGHDT and YNNKEL (reference sequence). This CDR3 contains 15 residues.

The gene calls are TRBV6-2 or TRBV6-3 and TRBJ1-5; D call uncertain. The V end lost 6 bases, the J end lost 9 bases, and 18 bases lay between the germline ends. The CDR3 is 14 amino acids. Germline CDR1 and CDR2: MNHEY and SVGEGT. The CDR3 coding sequence is TGTGCCAGCAGCTATTCGGGAGGTGTCAGGCCCCAGCATTTT. This encodes CASSYSGGVRPQHF.

The V and J genes are TRBV5-4 and TRBJ2-7; TRBD2 is a possible D gene (5 bases). The ends were cut back, 0 bases at V and 6 bases at J, with 16 bases in the middle. The V gene's germline CDR1 is SGHNT and CDR2 YYREEE (reference sequence). The CDR3 has 15 residues. The DNA for the CDR3 is TGTGCCAGCAGCTTGGAGTCGGGAATCACGGGCGAGCAGTACTTC. Residues: CASSLESGITGEQYF.

This clone was detected a few times. V is TRBV7-6 and J is TRBJ1-5; 12 nucleotides match TRBD1. V trimming: 5 bases; J trimming: 4 bases; junction bases outside the gene matches: 6. Germline-derived CDR1 and CDR2 are SGHVS and FNYEAQ. The CDR3 has 16 amino acids. The CDR3, as DNA: TGTGCCAGCAGCCAGGGGACAGGGGGCCCGAATCAGCCCCAGCATTTT. Amino acids: CASSQGTGGPNQPQHF. Full variable domain (remainder filled in from reference TRBV7-6 and TRBJ1-5): GAGVSQSPRYKVTKRGQDVALRCDPISGHVSLYWYRQALGQGPEFLTYFNYEAQQDKSGLPNDRFSAERPEGSISTLTIQRTEQRDSAMYRCASSQGTGGPNQPQHFGDGTRLSIL.

CDR3 nucleotides: TGTGCCAGCAGTCCCAAGATAACGTACAGGGAAGAGACCCAGTACTTC. Translation gives CASSPKITYREETQYF. This chain links TRBV27 with TRBJ2-5; D perhaps matches TRBD1 (6 bases). Per germline, CDR1 MNHEY and CDR2 SMNVEV (reference sequence). The CDR3 is 16 residues long. With 5 bases removed from V and 3 bases from J, the gap between germline ends came to 19 bases.

This clone was observed once. J is TRBJ2-1 and V is TRBV29-1; 11 bases agree with TRBD2. The CDR3 is made up of 15 amino acids. CDR1 and CDR2 (germline): SQVTM, ANQGSEA. Trimming took 3 bases from V and 2 from J; bases not matched to a gene: 3. The CDR3 DNA sequence: TGCAGCGTTGAGATACTAGCGGGAGCCTACAATGAGCAGTTCTTC. Its translation: CSVEILAGAYNEQFF.

CDR3 sequence reads: CASRPDMGYEQYF. The CDR3 DNA reads as TGTGCCAGCCGCCCGGACATGGGCTACGAGCAGTACTTC. The chain couples TRBV18 to TRBJ2-7; TRBD1 is a possible D gene (5 bases). Deletions cut 8 bases from V and 3 bases from J, with 14 bases between. The CDR3 spans 13 residues. Germline lookup yields CDR1 KGHSH and CDR2 LQKENI.

This CDR3 reads CASRPARDRGEEKYF. In DNA, the CDR3 is TGTGCCAGCAGACCCGCCCGGGACAGGGGAGAGGAAAAGTACTTC. This chain connects TRBV28 to TRBJ2-7; 10 nucleotides align to TRBD1. Per the germline V gene, CDR1 is MDHEN and CDR2 is SYDVKM. The ends lost 6 bases at V and 11 bases at J; junction bases unmatched: 16. The length of the CDR3 is 15 residues.

The V and J genes are TRBV29-1 and TRBJ1-6; tentatively, D is TRBD1 (5 bases). The germline V gene has CDR1 SQVTM and CDR2 ANQGSEA. Deletions cut 6 bases from V and 4 bases from J, with 10 bases between. The CDR3 extends over 13 amino acids. CDR3 nucleotide sequence: TGCAGCGTCCAGGGTGATTATAATTCACCCCTCCACTTT. Protein: CSVQGDYNSPLHF.

This sequence joins TRBV10-3 and TRBJ2-1, with 9 nucleotides matching TRBD2. Germline CDR1 and CDR2: ENHRY and SYGVKD. Trimming took 3 bases from V and 6 from J; bases not matched to a gene: 6. This CDR3 has 15 amino acids. In nucleotides, the CDR3 is TGTGCCATCAGTGAATTCCGCGGGGGGGCCAATGAGCAGTTCTTC. Protein product: CAISEFRGGANEQFF.

The rearrangement joins TRBV6-6 to TRBJ1-5; perhaps TRBD1 as D (6 bases). The CDR3 runs to 15 residues. Between the trimmed V and J ends, which lost 0 bases and 7 bases, there was a span of 13 bases. CDR1 is MNHNY, CDR2 SVGAGI, per germline (reference sequence). CDR3 coding DNA: TGTGCCAGCAGTTACTCGAGGACAGCCGACCAGCCCCAGCATTTT. Residues: CASSYSRTADQPQHF.

The chain recombines TRBV3-1 (or the pseudogene TRBV3-2) with TRBJ2-3; tentative D call: TRBD2 (7 bases). The CDR3 consists of 12 residues. Germline CDR1 and CDR2: LGHDT and YNNKEL (reference sequence). Trimming shortened V by 6 bases and J by 7 bases, and 11 bases separated the two germline ends. CDR3 sequence: CASRGGGNTQYF. For the CDR3, the DNA is TGTGCCAGCAGGGGAGGGGGTAATACGCAGTATTTT.

The gene calls are TRBV5-6 and TRBJ1-3, with TRBD1 matching 7 bases. Germline trimming cut 1 base from V and 0 bases from J; bases unmatched to any gene: 10. From germline, CDR1 is SGHDT and CDR2 YYEEEE. The CDR3 runs 18 residues. CDR3 sequence reads: CASSLRGGGSSSGNTIYF. The CDR3, as DNA: TGTGCCAGCAGCTTGCGAGGAGGGGGCTCTAGCTCTGGAAACACCATATATTTT.

The gene calls are TRBV19 and TRBJ1-2, with a possible D match to TRBD1 (6 bases). In germline, CDR1 is LNHDA, CDR2 SQIVND (reference sequence). This CDR3 has 13 amino acids. Trimming removed 5 bases from V and 3 bases from J, with 10 bases in between. The CDR3 spells CASSRNRDYGYTF. CDR3 in DNA: TGTGCCAGTAGTCGGAACAGGGACTATGGCTACACCTTC.

The rearrangement links TRBV6-5 to TRBJ2-7, with 7 bases lining up with TRBD2. Germline trimming cut 5 bases from V and 1 base from J; bases unmatched to any gene: 8. Germline V lookup: CDR1 MNHEY, CDR2 SVGAGI. The CDR3 totals 15 residues. The CDR3 sequence is CASSPEASGSYEQYF. As DNA, the CDR3 is TGTGCCAGCAGTCCCGAGGCTAGCGGATCCTACGAGCAGTACTTC.

The V call is TRBV5-8, the J call TRBJ1-1, with D hard to call. The germline V gene encodes CDR1 SGHTS and CDR2 YDEGEE. This CDR3 has 13 residues. V was clipped by 1 base and J by 1 base, with 5 bases between them. CDR3 sequence reads: CASSLNRNTEAFF. DNA for the CDR3: TGTGCCAGCAGCTTGAACAGGAACACTGAAGCTTTCTTT.

This chain links TRBV28 with TRBJ2-4; no firm D call. Germline V gives CDR1 MDHEN, CDR2 SYDVKM. V was cut by 2 bases and J by 11 bases, with 10 bases left in between. This CDR3 is 12 amino acids long. CDR3 coding DNA: TGTGCCAGCAGTTTAAACGGTCTGGTTCAGTACTTC. Translating it yields CASSLNGLVQYF.

The genes are TRBV6-5 and TRBJ1-5; D is undetermined. The CDR3 length is 12 residues. CDR1 is MNHEY and CDR2 is SVGAGI in the germline V gene. Trimming left V 4 bases short and J 7 bases short, with 8 bases between. The CDR3 reads CASSSPGQPQHF. CDR3 in DNA: TGTGCCAGCAGTTCACCGGGGCAGCCCCAGCATTTT.

The chain combines TRBV7-2 with TRBJ2-5; D remains ambiguous. The CDR3 is made up of 12 amino acids. V gave up 5 bases and J gave up 0 bases, with 4 bases separating them. Per the germline V gene, CDR1 is SGHTA and CDR2 is FQGNSA. CDR3 sequence (DNA): TGTGCCAGCAGCGTAAACCAAGAGACCCAGTACTTC. It yields the protein CASSVNQETQYF. Full variable domain (remainder filled in from reference TRBV7-2 and TRBJ2-5): GAGVSQSPSNKVTEKGKDVELRCDPISGHTALYWYRQSLGQGLEFLIYFQGNSAPDKSGLPSDRFSAERTGGSVSTLTIQRTQQEDSAVYLCASSVNQETQYFGPGTRLLVL.

The gene calls are TRBV23-1 and TRBJ1-3; D unresolved. TRBV23-1 has ORF status, its function being uncertain. There are 12 residues in the CDR3. Trimming took off 6 bases at V and 5 bases at J, with 8 bases between the two ends. The CDR3 is CASRCSRNTIYF. The DNA for the CDR3 is TGCGCCAGCAGATGCAGTAGAAACACCATATATTTT.

V and J are TRBV18 and TRBJ2-3; a weak D match, TRBD1 (6 bases). The V gene lost 2 bases and the J gene lost 4 bases, with 13 bases spanning the gap. Germline CDR1 is KGHSH and CDR2 is LQKENI. The CDR3 covers 15 residues. The CDR3 DNA follows: TGTGCCAGCTCACCAGGCAGGGGCTTCCCAGATACGCAGTATTTT. Amino acids: CASSPGRGFPDTQYF.

The V call is TRBV4-1, the J call TRBJ1-6; possibly TRBD1 for D (5 bases). Germline values: CDR1 MGHRA, CDR2 YSYEKL. CDR3 length: 16 amino acids. V was clipped by 0 bases and J by 9 bases, with 15 bases between them. This CDR3 reads CASSQDPAGMGSPLHF. CDR3 in DNA: TGCGCCAGCAGCCAAGACCCCGCAGGGATGGGTTCACCCCTCCACTTT.

This clone was counted once. J is TRBJ2-3 and V is TRBV5-6; 10 bases map to TRBD2. V was clipped by 3 bases and J by 3 bases; unmatched bases: 16. CDR1 SGHDT and CDR2 YYEEEE come from the germline V gene. The CDR3 is 19 residues long. CDR3 residues: CASSSWTGRRLAGTDTQYF. The DNA of the CDR3 is TGTGCCAGCAGCTCCTGGACAGGGCGCAGACTAGCGGGTACAGATACGCAGTATTTT.

The chain couples TRBV18 to TRBJ2-5; D is unclear. Trimming stripped 2 bases from V and 5 bases from J, with 9 bases between. CDR1 is KGHSH and CDR2 is LQKENI in the germline V gene. The CDR3 is made up of 13 amino acids. The CDR3 bases are TGTGCCAGCTCACCAACTGCCGGGGAGACCCAGTACTTC. Its protein is CASSPTAGETQYF.